This entry describes one T cell receptor beta chain. The germline V gene has CDR1 SEHNR and CDR2 FQNEAQ (reference sequence). V gave up 5 bases and J gave up 6 bases, with 19 bases separating them. The CDR3 extends over 15 amino acids. Libraries were prepared by immunoSEQ multiplex PCR; TCRdb keeps only in-frame clonotypes and omits some of them. Of fewer than 45,000 clones detected, around 90% appear once; the ten largest clones hold about a fifth. This record comes from a study of control samples from healthy donors and cancer patients. This TCR was recovered from a woman between 35 and 50 years old with head and neck cancer. Material: PBMCs. The rearrangement links TRBV7-9 to TRBJ1-2; a weak D match, TRBD1 (5 bases). The DNA for the CDR3 is TGTGCCAGCAGCCCGATGGGGCCCGAACGGGATGGCTACACCTTC. It is translated as CASSPMGPERDGYTF. Looking up the rest from reference TRBV7-9 and TRBJ1-2 gives the full variable domain: DTGVSQNPRHKITKRGQNVTFRCDPISEHNRLYWYRQTLGQGPEFLTYFQNEAQLEKSRLLSDRFSAERPKGSFSTLEIQRTEQGDSAMYLCASSPMGPERDGYTFGSGTRLTVV.